One sample yielded the 21 T cell receptor beta chains listed below, sequenced in a study of blood T cell repertoires in COVID-19. Generated by immunoSEQ multiplex PCR, the TCRdb table keeps only in-frame clones and is missing some. The sample contains about 430,000 clones, 85% to 90% of which appear only once. Specimen: PBMCs or T cells enriched from blood (not recorded which). The receptors shown here come from a man younger than 40 who had recovered from COVID-19.

J is TRBJ2-5 and V is TRBV27, with a possible D match to TRBD1 (6 bases). This CDR3 contains 13 residues. V was clipped by 9 bases and J by 2 bases, with 13 bases between them. CDR1 is MNHEY, CDR2 SMNVEV, per germline (reference sequence). DNA for the CDR3: TGTGCCAGGTCACAGGGATCTCAAGAGACCCAGTACTTC. Translated, it gives CARSQGSQETQYF.

This clone was detected only once. The genes are TRBV11-2 and TRBJ1-5; 9 positions agree with TRBD1. Germline V CDR1 and CDR2: SGHAT, FQNNGV. CDR3 length equals 17 residues. J lost 2 bases, V lost 5 bases, and 10 bases had no gene match. The chain's CDR3 is CASSPGTGSSGNQPQHF. The CDR3 DNA reads as TGTGCCAGCAGCCCCGGGACAGGGAGCAGCGGCAATCAGCCCCAGCATTTT.

CDR3 in DNA: TGCGCCAGCAGCCAAGACCCCCTTACAGGGTATGGCTACACCTTC. Translated, it gives CASSQDPLTGYGYTF. V gene TRBV4-1 combines with J gene TRBJ1-2; possibly TRBD1 for D (6 bases). V lost 0 bases to trimming and J lost 5 bases, with 13 bases between them. This CDR3 is 15 amino acids long. CDR1 is MGHRA and CDR2 is YSYEKL in the germline V gene.

This chain uses TRBV6-2 or TRBV6-3 with TRBJ2-1; weak D call: TRBD1 (6 bases). The CDR3 runs to 15 residues. Germline values: CDR1 MNHEY, CDR2 SVGEGT. V gave up 2 bases and J gave up 6 bases, with 14 bases separating them. CDR3 sequence reads: CASSYPRGLGNEQFF. The CDR3 DNA reads TGTGCCAGCAGTTACCCCAGGGGATTGGGCAATGAGCAGTTCTTC.

This clone has a single count. This rearrangement joins TRBV7-9 to TRBJ1-2; 8 positions match TRBD1. The length of the CDR3 is 15 residues. CDR1 is SEHNR and CDR2 is FQNEAQ in the germline V gene (reference sequence). V lost 4 bases to trimming and J lost 6 bases; unmatched junction nucleotides: 10. The CDR3 bases are TGTGCCAGCAGCTGGCATGACAGGGGAAATAATGGCTACACCTTC. As protein: CASSWHDRGNNGYTF. The entire variable domain, with the rest obtained from reference TRBV7-9 and TRBJ1-2, is as follows: DTGVSQNPRHKITKRGQNVTFRCDPISEHNRLYWYRQTLGQGPEFLTYFQNEAQLEKSRLLSDRFSAERPKGSFSTLEIQRTEQGDSAMYLCASSWHDRGNNGYTFGSGTRLTVV.

The CDR3 bases are TGTGCCAGCAGTTTGGCGGGAGTAAGTGAGCAGTACTTC. Translation gives CASSLAGVSEQYF. This chain joins TRBV12-3 or TRBV12-4 and TRBJ2-7; 7 bases match TRBD2. J was trimmed by 7 bases and V by 3 bases; bases with no gene match: 6. CDR3 length: 13 residues.

The chain recombines TRBV18 with TRBJ2-7, with 8 positions matching TRBD2. There are 14 residues in the CDR3. V trimming: 6 bases; J trimming: 3 bases; junction bases outside the gene matches: 7. The germline V gene encodes CDR1 KGHSH and CDR2 LQKENI. CDR3 sequence: CASSPGTSVYEQYF. In DNA, the CDR3 is TGTGCCAGCTCCCCCGGGACTAGTGTCTACGAGCAGTACTTC.

The rearrangement uses TRBV24-1 and TRBJ2-2, with 8 bases aligning to TRBD2. Germline V gene data show CDR1 as KGHDR and CDR2 as SFDVKD. The trim removed 1 base at V and 5 bases at J, leaving 11 bases unmatched. The CDR3 has 18 residues. The CDR3, as DNA: TGTGCCACCAGTGATTTTGAGCGAGCGGGAGTAAGGACCGGGGAGCTGTTTTTT. It yields the protein CATSDFERAGVRTGELFF.

The V and J genes are TRBV19 and TRBJ2-1; D unresolved. V lost 3 bases and J 9 bases, leaving 12 bases between the germline ends. The CDR3 is 13 residues long. Germline CDR1 and CDR2: LNHDA and SQIVND (reference sequence). CDR3 coding DNA: TGTGCCAGTAGTATCCAGCTAGTGGGTGAGCAGTTCTTC. Translating it yields CASSIQLVGEQFF. The complete variable domain, with remaining parts taken from reference TRBV19 and TRBJ2-1, reads DGGITQSPKYLFRKEGQNVTLSCEQNLNHDAMYWYRQDPGQGLRLIYYSQIVNDFQKGDIAEGYSVSREKKESFPLTVTSAQKNPTAFYLCASSIQLVGEQFFGPGTRLTVL.

The chain recombines TRBV23-1 with TRBJ1-3, with 8 bases identical to TRBD1. TRBV23-1 is placed among ORFs of uncertain function. The CDR3 runs to 16 residues. V shed 0 bases and J 7 bases; nucleotides not matched to a gene: 8. In nucleotides, the CDR3 is TGCGCCAGCAGTCAATCCCAACCAGGGGGCCCGAACACCATATATTTT. Translated: CASSQSQPGGPNTIYF.

The CDR3 sequence: CASLSGTASRGNTIYF. Here the CDR3 DNA reads TGTGCCAGCCTTTCCGGGACAGCAAGTAGAGGAAACACCATATATTTT. This chain joins TRBV28 and TRBJ1-3; 7 positions match TRBD1. Germline-derived CDR1 and CDR2 are MDHEN and SYDVKM. The CDR3 runs to 16 residues. V gave up 8 bases and J gave up 4 bases; unmatched junction bases: 14.

The CDR3 nucleotides read TGTGCCAGTTCGGACAGGGCTAACAATCAGCCCCAGCATTTT. Encoded protein: CASSDRANNQPQHF. V is TRBV21-1 and J is TRBJ1-5; the DNA was not used to check the table's D call, TRBD1. TRBV21-1 is marked as a pseudogene. The CDR3 consists of 14 residues.

The rearrangement uses TRBV4-2 and TRBJ2-2; no definite D call. The germline gives CDR1 LGHNA, CDR2 YNFKEQ. CDR3 size: 15 residues. With 0 bases removed from V and 3 bases from J, the gap between germline ends came to 8 bases. Written as DNA, the CDR3 is TGTGCCAGCAGCCAAGATCTTAGTTACACCGGGGAGCTGTTTTTT. This sequence encodes CASSQDLSYTGELFF.

The chain couples TRBV28 to TRBJ2-1; TRBD2 matches 11 bases. The CDR3 covers 16 residues. Germline V gene data show CDR1 as MDHEN and CDR2 as SYDVKM. The V segment lost 3 bases and the J segment 8 bases; nucleotides outside the gene matches: 9. CDR3 sequence: CASSLGASGRWDEQFF. The CDR3 DNA reads as TGTGCCAGCAGTTTGGGGGCTAGCGGGAGGTGGGATGAGCAGTTCTTC.

V usage is TRBV7-3 and J usage is TRBJ2-2; 7 nucleotides align to TRBD1. Germline V CDR1 and CDR2: SGHTA, FQGTGA. The V and J ends lost 3 bases and 6 bases, in that order; junction bases with no gene match: 7. The CDR3 has 15 amino acids. CDR3 nucleotide sequence: TGTGCCAGCAGCTTTACAGGGGCAGAGCCCGGGGAGCTGTTTTTT. Its translation: CASSFTGAEPGELFF.

This clone was counted a single time. The chain has TRBV5-1 and TRBJ1-6; 9 bases are a match to TRBD1. Germline values: CDR1 SGHRS, CDR2 YFSETQ. This CDR3 is built from 16 residues. Germline trimming cut 0 bases from V and 8 bases from J; bases unmatched to any gene: 6. The CDR3 spells CASSLVTGGFDSPLHF. The CDR3 DNA follows: TGCGCCAGCAGCTTGGTGACAGGGGGGTTTGATTCACCCCTCCACTTT.

The rearrangement links TRBV11-1 to TRBJ2-1; D perhaps matches TRBD2 (5 bases). V was pared by 5 bases and J by 2 bases, with 7 bases between. Germline V lookup: CDR1 SGHAT, CDR2 FQDESV (reference sequence). The CDR3 loop spans 13 amino acids. The CDR3 protein is CASSPGTYNEQFF. The CDR3 DNA is TGTGCCAGCAGCCCCGGGACCTACAATGAGCAGTTCTTC.

This chain connects TRBV29-1 to TRBJ2-1; D might be TRBD1 (6 bases). The CDR3 is made up of 13 amino acids. CDR1 SQVTM and CDR2 ANQGSEA come from the germline V gene. V shed 4 bases and J shed 5 bases, with 12 bases lying between them. In DNA, the CDR3 is TGCAGCGTTGGAGACAGGCTTCACAATGAGCAGTTCTTC. This translates into CSVGDRLHNEQFF.

The chain couples TRBV7-8 to TRBJ1-1, with 9 bases that match TRBD1. CDR3 length equals 16 residues. The trim removed 1 base at V and 2 bases at J, leaving 5 bases unmatched. Germline lookup yields CDR1 SGHVS and CDR2 FQNEAQ. CDR3: CASSLVPTGGNTEAFF. CDR3 nucleotides: TGTGCCAGCAGCTTAGTTCCGACAGGGGGAAACACTGAAGCTTTCTTT. Complete variable domain (other parts from reference TRBV7-8 and TRBJ1-1): GAGVSQSPRYKVAKRGQDVALRCDPISGHVSLFWYQQALGQGPEFLTYFQNEAQLDKSGLPSDRFFAERPEGSVSTLKIQRTQQEDSAVYLCASSLVPTGGNTEAFFGQGTRLTVV.

This clone was detected a few times. CDR3 region: CASSLVGDRADEQYF. The DNA for the CDR3 is TGTGCCAGCAGCTTAGTAGGGGACAGGGCCGACGAGCAGTACTTC. The chain links TRBV7-2 to TRBJ2-7; 9 positions agree with TRBD1. CDR3 length: 15 amino acids. The ends lost 1 base at V and 5 bases at J; junction bases unmatched: 6. Germline V gene lookup returns CDR1 SGHTA and CDR2 FQGNSA.

The chain combines TRBV7-6 with TRBJ2-7; 9 bases map to TRBD2. The CDR3 has 15 amino acids. V was pared by 3 bases and J by 7 bases, with 10 bases of the junction left unmatched. CDR1 and CDR2 (germline): SGHVS, FNYEAQ. CDR3 amino acids: CASSFGSGRSEEQYF. The CDR3 DNA follows: TGTGCCAGCAGCTTCGGGAGCGGGAGGAGTGAAGAGCAGTACTTC.